This T cell receptor (beta chain) was sequenced during a study of blood T cell repertoires in COVID-19. At the level of the study: COVID-19 samples from acute and convalescent phases originated in the United States, Italy and Spain.

Using immunoSEQ multiplex PCR, the repertoire was profiled, and TCRdb retains in-frame clones only, with some absent. Of approximately 180,000 clones in the sample, 88% were seen once. CDR1 is KGHSH and CDR2 is LQKENI in the germline V gene. Deletions cut 4 bases from V and 0 bases from J, with 12 bases between. The CDR3 consists of 15 residues. The sequencing input was peripheral blood. The receptor was isolated from a man aged 40-49 years with active or convalescent COVID-19. The chain uses TRBV18 and TRBJ1-1, with a tentative D call TRBD1 (6 bases). DNA of the CDR3: TGTGCCAGCTCACGGGGGCCGACCATGAACACTGAAGCTTTCTTT. Amino acid sequence: CASSRGPTMNTEAFF.